These T cell receptor beta chains were read from a single sample in a study of memory B cells and T cells in multiple sclerosis. Using immunoSEQ multiplex PCR, the repertoire was profiled, and TCRdb retains in-frame clones only, with some absent. The table lists 40,000 to 50,000 clones, 82% of them singletons. These TCRs' antigens remain unknown. Sequencing used PBMCs from blood kept in culture. The receptors derive from a human donor with multiple sclerosis. Both conserved end residues are trimmed from each CDR3. D genes are given only for firm matches.

d_gene	v_gene	j_gene	CDR3aa
.	TRBV5-4	TRBJ2-5	ASSLAGGAGETQY
.	TRBV27	TRBJ1-5	ASSDIFSNQPQH
TRBD1	TRBV29-1	TRBJ1-1	SVLGQYSAEAF
TRBD1	TRBV7-9	TRBJ1-4	ASSPPGQGFGKLF
.	TRBV7-2	TRBJ1-2	ASSLGPADGYT
TRBD1	TRBV4-1	TRBJ1-2	ASSHRQGTNYGYT
.	TRBV19	TRBJ1-1	ASSIEVVSEAF
.	TRBV25-1	TRBJ1-6	ASSLRGEDPLH
.	TRBV4-3	TRBJ1-3	ASSQVTGYGNTIY
.	TRBV5-1	TRBJ2-3	ASSPYTDTQY
.	TRBV2	TRBJ1-1	ASNPTENTEAF
.	TRBV29-1	TRBJ1-2	SVEAGVSRYGYT
.	TRBV29-1	TRBJ1-4	SAAGAEKLF
TRBD1	TRBV5-6	TRBJ1-2	ASSYVPGTGAYGYT
.	TRBV5-5	TRBJ1-2	ASSSSIIYGYT
.	TRBV6-5	TRBJ1-2	ASSRDRNYGYT
.	TRBV7-9	TRBJ2-1	ASSLARGNEQF
.	TRBV7-2	TRBJ1-2	ASSPNLGDFYGYT
.	TRBV14	TRBJ2-2	ASSQGGNTGELF
.	TRBV28	TRBJ1-3	ASSLHGARVIY
.	TRBV6-1	TRBJ1-3	ASGQAEGNTIY
.	TRBV6-1	TRBJ1-5	ASRRGGSQPQH
TRBD1	TRBV5-1	TRBJ1-3	ASSLESTGGADTIY
.	TRBV10-1	TRBJ2-3	ASSGSSGSTDTQY
.	TRBV7-6	TRBJ2-1	ASSLPGHQNEQF
.	TRBV10-1	TRBJ1-6	ASSTGFNSPLH